These T cell receptor beta chains were read from a single sample in a study of blood T cell repertoires in COVID-19. The assay was immunoSEQ multiplex PCR, and TCRdb's table has in-frame clones only and misses some. Here the sample spans around 64,000 clones, approximately 84% being singletons. The sample consisted of peripheral blood. These receptors were collected from a man at least 80 years old in a cohort sampled during active COVID-19. Each CDR3 is given with its conserved first and last residue. Each record gives: CDR3 protein, CDR3 DNA, D gene, J gene, V gene, clone size. The D gene is left open where the match is weak. The size entry is marked missing in some rows and otherwise reads once, few, many or a size class.

cdr3_aa: CASSRGAGVGYTF
cdr3_nt: TGTGCCAGTAGTCGCGGGGCGGGGGTTGGCTACACCTTC
d_call: .
j_call: TRBJ1-2
v_call: TRBV19
clone_size: .

cdr3_aa: CAISESDSQETQYF
cdr3_nt: TGTGCCATCAGTGAGTCGGACAGCCAAGAGACCCAGTACTTC
d_call: .
j_call: TRBJ2-5
v_call: TRBV10-3
clone_size: .

cdr3_aa: CASSQDETGYNEQFF
cdr3_nt: TGCGCCAGCAGCCAAGATGAGACAGGTTATAATGAGCAGTTCTTC
d_call: .
j_call: TRBJ2-1
v_call: TRBV4-3
clone_size: .

cdr3_aa: CASSELGRSNQPQHF
cdr3_nt: TGTGCCAGCAGTGAATTGGGGCGTAGCAATCAGCCCCAGCATTTT
d_call: .
j_call: TRBJ1-5
v_call: TRBV2
clone_size: .

cdr3_aa: CATSDSTGRAPYNEQFF
cdr3_nt: TGTGCCACCAGTGATTCAACCGGGAGGGCCCCCTACAATGAGCAGTTCTTC
d_call: TRBD2
j_call: TRBJ2-1
v_call: TRBV24-1
clone_size: .

cdr3_aa: CASSRGRVQKLFF
cdr3_nt: TGTGCCAGCAGCCGCGGGAGGGTACAAAAACTGTTTTTT
d_call: .
j_call: TRBJ1-4
v_call: TRBV6-5
clone_size: once

cdr3_aa: CASSPTQLGQGGSYTF
cdr3_nt: TGTGCCAGCAGCCCCACCCAACTCGGACAGGGAGGAAGCTACACCTTC
d_call: TRBD1
j_call: TRBJ1-2
v_call: TRBV11-2
clone_size: once

cdr3_aa: CASSFRTGGVYGYTF
cdr3_nt: TGTGCCAGCAGCTTCAGGACAGGGGGCGTCTATGGCTACACCTTC
d_call: TRBD1
j_call: TRBJ1-2
v_call: TRBV5-6
clone_size: .

cdr3_aa: CASSMRGREGYTF
cdr3_nt: TGTGCCAGTAGTATGCGTGGGCGTGAAGGCTACACCTTC
d_call: .
j_call: TRBJ1-2
v_call: TRBV19
clone_size: .

cdr3_aa: CASSPLPRAGGGYTF
cdr3_nt: TGTGCCAGCAGCCCTCTCCCCCGGGCAGGGGGTGGCTACACCTTC
d_call: TRBD1
j_call: TRBJ1-2
v_call: TRBV7-3
clone_size: .

cdr3_aa: CASSDETSQNEQFF
cdr3_nt: TGTGCCAGCAGTGACGAGACTAGTCAGAATGAGCAGTTCTTC
d_call: .
j_call: TRBJ2-1
v_call: TRBV2
clone_size: .

cdr3_aa: CASSLSAVTNQPQHF
cdr3_nt: TGTGCCAGCAGCTTATCTGCAGTAACAAATCAGCCCCAGCATTTT
d_call: .
j_call: TRBJ1-5
v_call: TRBV7-8
clone_size: few

cdr3_aa: CASSLDGNTGELFF
cdr3_nt: TGTGCCAGCAGCTTAGACGGGAACACCGGGGAGCTGTTTTTT
d_call: .
j_call: TRBJ2-2
v_call: TRBV7-9
clone_size: .

cdr3_aa: CASSECSGYSSYEQYF
cdr3_nt: TGTGCCAGCAGTGAATGTAGTGGGTACAGCTCCTACGAGCAGTACTTC
d_call: .
j_call: TRBJ2-7
v_call: TRBV6-4
clone_size: .

cdr3_aa: CASSLDEVNEQYF
cdr3_nt: TGTGCCAGCAGTTTAGATGAGGTTAACGAGCAGTACTTC
d_call: .
j_call: TRBJ2-7
v_call: TRBV12-3/TRBV12-4
clone_size: .

cdr3_aa: CATSDSKSGTGKAGELFF
cdr3_nt: TGTGCCACCAGTGATTCTAAATCCGGGACAGGGAAGGCCGGGGAGCTGTTTTTT
d_call: TRBD1
j_call: TRBJ2-2
v_call: TRBV24-1
clone_size: .

cdr3_aa: CASSLALGGGGTDTQYF
cdr3_nt: TGTGCCAGCAGCTTAGCGCTAGGCGGGGGGGGGACAGATACGCAGTATTTT
d_call: TRBD2
j_call: TRBJ2-3
v_call: TRBV7-2
clone_size: .

cdr3_aa: CASSLEVGPTEAFF
cdr3_nt: TGTGCCAGCAGCTTAGAGGTGGGGCCCACTGAAGCTTTCTTT
d_call: .
j_call: TRBJ1-1
v_call: TRBV7-2
clone_size: few

cdr3_aa: CASSPLNTGELFF
cdr3_nt: TGTGCCAGCAGCCCGCTAAACACCGGGGAGCTGTTTTTT
d_call: .
j_call: TRBJ2-2
v_call: TRBV7-3
clone_size: few

cdr3_aa: CASSRAGQETQYF
cdr3_nt: TGCGCCAGCAGCCGCGCGGGGCAAGAGACCCAGTACTTC
d_call: .
j_call: TRBJ2-5
v_call: TRBV5-1
clone_size: .

cdr3_aa: CASSVGGPETQYF
cdr3_nt: TGTGCCAGCAGCGTCGGGGGGCCCGAGACCCAGTACTTC
d_call: .
j_call: TRBJ2-5
v_call: TRBV9
clone_size: .

cdr3_aa: CASSLTGDYGYTF
cdr3_nt: TGTGCCAGCAGCTTAACAGGGGACTATGGCTACACCTTC
d_call: TRBD1
j_call: TRBJ1-2
v_call: TRBV11-2
clone_size: once

cdr3_aa: CASSQVQGNAYGYTF
cdr3_nt: TGTGCCAGCAGCCAAGTCCAGGGGAATGCCTATGGCTACACCTTC
d_call: .
j_call: TRBJ1-2
v_call: TRBV3-1/TRBV3-2
clone_size: .

cdr3_aa: CAWSPGDYGYTF
cdr3_nt: TGTGCCTGGAGCCCAGGGGACTATGGCTACACCTTC
d_call: .
j_call: TRBJ1-2
v_call: TRBV30
clone_size: once

cdr3_aa: CASSPGQLLMNTEAFF
cdr3_nt: TGTGCCAGCAGCCCTGGACAGCTCCTTATGAACACTGAAGCTTTCTTT
d_call: .
j_call: TRBJ1-1
v_call: TRBV5-5
clone_size: .

cdr3_aa: CASSLAGGPQTQYF
cdr3_nt: TGTGCCAGCAGCTTAGCGGGGGGACCACAGACCCAGTACTTC
d_call: .
j_call: TRBJ2-5
v_call: TRBV7-2
clone_size: .

cdr3_aa: CASYRGDSGSGRYNEQFF
cdr3_nt: TGCGCCAGCTACCGAGGGGATAGCGGGAGTGGACGGTACAATGAGCAGTTCTTC
d_call: TRBD2
j_call: TRBJ2-1
v_call: TRBV5-1
clone_size: .